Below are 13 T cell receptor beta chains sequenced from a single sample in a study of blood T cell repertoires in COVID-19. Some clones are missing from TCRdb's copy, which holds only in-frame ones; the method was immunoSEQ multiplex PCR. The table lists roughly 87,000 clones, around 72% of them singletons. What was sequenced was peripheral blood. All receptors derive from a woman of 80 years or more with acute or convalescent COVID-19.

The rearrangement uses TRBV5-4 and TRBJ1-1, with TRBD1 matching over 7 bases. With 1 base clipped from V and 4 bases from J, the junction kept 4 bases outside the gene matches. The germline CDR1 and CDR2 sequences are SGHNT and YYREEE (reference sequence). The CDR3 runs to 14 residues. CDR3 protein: CASSLTGEGTEAFF. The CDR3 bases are TGTGCCAGCAGCTTGACAGGGGAAGGCACTGAAGCTTTCTTT.

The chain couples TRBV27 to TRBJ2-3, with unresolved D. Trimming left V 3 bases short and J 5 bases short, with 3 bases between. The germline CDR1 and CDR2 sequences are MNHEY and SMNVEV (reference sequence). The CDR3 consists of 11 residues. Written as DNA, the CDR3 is TGTGCCAGCAGTTTCGTAGATACGCAGTATTTT. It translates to CASSFVDTQYF.

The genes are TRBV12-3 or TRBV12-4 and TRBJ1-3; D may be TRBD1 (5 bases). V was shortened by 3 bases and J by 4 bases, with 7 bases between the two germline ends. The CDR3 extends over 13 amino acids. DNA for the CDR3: TGTGCCAGCAGTTTCAGGGTCGGAAACACCATATATTTT. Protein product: CASSFRVGNTIYF.

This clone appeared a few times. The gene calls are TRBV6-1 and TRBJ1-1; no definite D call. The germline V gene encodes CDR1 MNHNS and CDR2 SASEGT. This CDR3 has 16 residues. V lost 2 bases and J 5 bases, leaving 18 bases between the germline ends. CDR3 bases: TGTGCCAGCAGTGAAAGAAATAAGCGGTGGGATACTGAAGCTTTCTTT. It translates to CASSERNKRWDTEAFF.

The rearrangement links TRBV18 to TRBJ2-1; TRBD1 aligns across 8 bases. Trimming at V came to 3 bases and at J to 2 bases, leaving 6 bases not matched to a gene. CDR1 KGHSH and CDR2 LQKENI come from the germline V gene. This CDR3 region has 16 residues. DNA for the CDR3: TGTGCCAGCTCACCTGGACAGGGAAGGACCTACAATGAGCAGTTCTTC. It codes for CASSPGQGRTYNEQFF. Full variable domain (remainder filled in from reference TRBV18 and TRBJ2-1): NAGVMQNPRHLVRRRGQEARLRCSPMKGHSHVYWYRQLPEEGLKFMVYLQKENIIDESGMPKERFSAEFPKEGPSILRIQQVVRGDSAAYFCASSPGQGRTYNEQFFGPGTRLTVL.

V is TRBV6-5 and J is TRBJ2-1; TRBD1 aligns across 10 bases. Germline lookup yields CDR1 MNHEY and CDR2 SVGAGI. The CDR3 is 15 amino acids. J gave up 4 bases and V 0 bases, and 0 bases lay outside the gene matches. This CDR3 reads CASSYSGQGYNEQFF. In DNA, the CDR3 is TGTGCCAGCAGTTACTCGGGACAGGGGTACAATGAGCAGTTCTTC.

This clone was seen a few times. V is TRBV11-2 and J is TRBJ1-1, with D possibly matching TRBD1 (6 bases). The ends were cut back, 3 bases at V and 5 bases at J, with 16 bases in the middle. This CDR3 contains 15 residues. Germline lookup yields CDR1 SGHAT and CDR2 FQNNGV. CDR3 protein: CASSFGTSYGTEAFF. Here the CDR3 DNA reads TGTGCCAGCAGCTTCGGGACATCCTACGGGACTGAAGCTTTCTTT.

The CDR3, as DNA: TGTGCCAGCTCCTCCATTTTTGAGGGAGTAGGAGGCACTGAAGCTTTCTTT. Residues: CASSSIFEGVGGTEAFF. The chain combines TRBV18 with TRBJ1-1; D is unresolved. Germline V gene lookup returns CDR1 KGHSH and CDR2 LQKENI. The CDR3 runs to 17 residues. Trimming stripped 6 bases from V and 4 bases from J, with 24 bases between.

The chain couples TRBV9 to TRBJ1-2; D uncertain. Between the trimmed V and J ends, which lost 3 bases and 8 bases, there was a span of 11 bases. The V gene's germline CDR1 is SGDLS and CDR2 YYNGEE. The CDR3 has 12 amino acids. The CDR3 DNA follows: TGTGCCAGCAGCGACGGTCGCTTGGGCTACACCTTC. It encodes CASSDGRLGYTF.

The CDR3 DNA follows: TGTGCCAGCAGTAGGACAGGCGGGGTGTTTTTT. This encodes CASSRTGGVFF. This chain joins TRBV9 and TRBJ2-2, with D maybe TRBD1 (7 bases). V was pared by 5 bases and J by 15 bases, with 14 bases between. From germline, CDR1 is SGDLS and CDR2 YYNGEE. The CDR3 loop spans 11 amino acids.

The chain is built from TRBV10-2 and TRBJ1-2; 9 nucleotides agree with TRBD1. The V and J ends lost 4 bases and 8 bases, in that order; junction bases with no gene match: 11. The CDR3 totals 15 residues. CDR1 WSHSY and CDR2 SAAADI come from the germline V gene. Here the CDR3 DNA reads TGCGCCAGCAGTGCCCCGGGACAGGGCGCAGAGGGCTACACCTTC. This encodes CASSAPGQGAEGYTF.

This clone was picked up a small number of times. CDR3 residues: CASSLEVGQGYEQYF. CDR3 sequence (DNA): TGTGCCAGCAGCTTGGAAGTAGGACAGGGCTACGAGCAGTACTTC. The chain couples TRBV5-5 to TRBJ2-7, with 8 bases lining up with TRBD1. The J segment lost 3 bases and the V segment lost 0 bases, leaving 5 bases of the junction unmatched. Germline V CDR1 and CDR2: SGHKS, YYEKEE (reference sequence). The CDR3 sequence is 15 residues long.

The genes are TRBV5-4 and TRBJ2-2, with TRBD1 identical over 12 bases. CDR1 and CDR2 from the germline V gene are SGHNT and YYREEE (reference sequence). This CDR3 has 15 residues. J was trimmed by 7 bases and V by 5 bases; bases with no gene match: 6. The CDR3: CASSPGQGANGELFF. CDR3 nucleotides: TGTGCCAGCAGTCCGGGACAGGGGGCGAACGGGGAGCTGTTTTTT.